This T cell receptor (beta chain) is from a study of T cell repertoires in cytomegalovirus infection. TCRdb fed the reads into MiXCR, producing one record per CDR3 protein. The table has over 300,000 distinct CDR3 sequences, 8% to 10% seen once. General study points: HLA-C-restricted CMV clonotypes gave the most frequent clonotype in two of eight donors.

The CDR3 sequence is 13 residues long. V lost 5 bases, J lost 5 bases, and 10 bases lay in between. This clonotype was recorded many times. Antigen specificity is unknown. The clonotype comes from a human donor in good health (CMV status not recorded). Some clones in this sample may be carry-over from other donors' samples. The material sequenced was PBMCs. The chain uses TRBV12-3 or TRBV12-4 and TRBJ1-5; TRBD1 might be the D (5 bases). The CDR3 DNA reads TGTGCCAGCAGTCCTGGGGGGGATCAGCCCCAGCATTTT. This gives the protein CASSPGGDQPQHF.